Each of the 8 T cell receptor beta chains below was sequenced from the same sample in a study of cytotoxic CD8 clonotypes in ibrutinib-treated CLL. Profiling relied on immunoSEQ multiplex PCR, and the TCRdb table lists in-frame clones only, not all of them. The sample holds about 130,000 clones, 79% seen once. Sequenced material: PBMCs, taken after 12 months of ibrutinib treatment. The receptors were sampled from a human donor with chronic lymphocytic leukemia.

V is TRBV19 and J is TRBJ2-1; 8 bases agree with TRBD2. The germline V gene has CDR1 LNHDA and CDR2 SQIVND (reference sequence). V was clipped by 3 bases and J by 10 bases; unmatched bases: 14. The CDR3 runs 16 residues. In DNA form, the CDR3 reads TGTGCCAGTAGTATTTCGTCTGTGAGCGGGAGCTTCGAGCAGTTCTTC. Translation gives CASSISSVSGSFEQFF.

The chain carries TRBV11-3 and TRBJ2-1; possible D gene TRBD1, 5 bases. The CDR3 extends over 14 amino acids. V lost 3 bases and J lost 1, with 7 bases in between. Germline V gene data show CDR1 as SGHNT and CDR2 as YENEEA. The CDR3 DNA follows: TGTGCCAGCAGCTTTCAGGGTTCCTACAATGAGCAGTTCTTC. It encodes CASSFQGSYNEQFF.

This chain connects TRBV7-2 to TRBJ2-1, with 7 bases fitting TRBD2. Germline V gene sequence: CDR1 SGHTA, CDR2 FQGNSA. There are 15 residues in the CDR3. Germline trimming cut 5 bases from V and 3 bases from J; bases unmatched to any gene: 7. DNA for the CDR3: TGTGCCAGCAGCCTAAGCGGGATTGACTACAATGAGCAGTTCTTC. This gives the protein CASSLSGIDYNEQFF. Combining the CDR3 with reference TRBV7-2 and TRBJ2-1 gives the whole variable domain GAGVSQSPSNKVTEKGKDVELRCDPISGHTALYWYRQSLGQGLEFLIYFQGNSAPDKSGLPSDRFSAERTGGSVSTLTIQRTQQEDSAVYLCASSLSGIDYNEQFFGPGTRLTVL.

The table lists this clone with a few counts. The V gene is TRBV10-3, the J gene TRBJ1-5; D possibly corresponds to TRBD1 (5 bases). Germline V lookup: CDR1 ENHRY, CDR2 SYGVKD. The CDR3 consists of 15 residues. V was pared by 2 bases and J by 6 bases, with 14 bases between. The CDR3 DNA sequence: TGTGCCATCAGTGAGATTGGGGGTGGGGGTCAGCCCCAGCATTTT. Its protein is CAISEIGGGGQPQHF.

This chain uses TRBV30 with TRBJ2-1; D not certain. The CDR3 extends over 12 amino acids. V lost 0 bases and J 12 bases, leaving 12 bases between the germline ends. Germline assignment: CDR1 GTSNPN and CDR2 SVGIG (reference sequence). The CDR3 DNA sequence: TGTGCCTGGAGTGTAGCTCCCTCGAGGCAGTTCTTC. It translates to CAWSVAPSRQFF.

This clone has just a few counts. The V call is TRBV30, the J call TRBJ2-3, with 8 bases matching TRBD2. The length of the CDR3 is 17 residues. Germline CDR1 reads GTSNPN; CDR2 reads SVGIG (reference sequence). CDR3 protein: CARSGRAVVPPTDTQYF. The CDR3 DNA reads as TGTGCTCGCTCCGGGAGGGCCGTGGTTCCCCCCACAGATACGCAGTATTTT.

The gene calls are TRBV27 and TRBJ2-2, with 7 positions matching TRBD2. This CDR3 has 15 residues. V was clipped by 4 bases and J by 3 bases; unmatched bases: 5. Germline values: CDR1 MNHEY, CDR2 SMNVEV (reference sequence). The chain's CDR3 is CASSSRLADTGELFF. The CDR3 DNA sequence: TGTGCCAGCAGTTCCAGACTAGCAGACACCGGGGAGCTGTTTTTT.

The V and J genes are TRBV7-6 and TRBJ2-7; D gene ambiguous. CDR1 SGHVS and CDR2 FNYEAQ come from the germline V gene. The CDR3 contains 12 residues. Trimming removed 5 bases from V and 1 base from J, with 6 bases in between. CDR3 loop: CASSDLSYEQYF. For the CDR3, the DNA is TGTGCCAGCAGCGACTTGTCCTACGAGCAGTACTTC.